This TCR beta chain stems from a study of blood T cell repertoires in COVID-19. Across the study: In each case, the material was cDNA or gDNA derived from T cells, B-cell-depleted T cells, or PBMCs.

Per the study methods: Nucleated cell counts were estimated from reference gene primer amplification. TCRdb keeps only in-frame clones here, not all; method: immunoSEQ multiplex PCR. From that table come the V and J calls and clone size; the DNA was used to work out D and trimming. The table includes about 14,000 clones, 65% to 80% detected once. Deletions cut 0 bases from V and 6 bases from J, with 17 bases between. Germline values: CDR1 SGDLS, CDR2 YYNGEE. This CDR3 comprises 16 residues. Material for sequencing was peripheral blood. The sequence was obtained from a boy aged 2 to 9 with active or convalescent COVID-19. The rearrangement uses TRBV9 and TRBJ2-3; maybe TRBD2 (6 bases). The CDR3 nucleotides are TGTGCCAGCAGCGTAGAGGCTCGACTAGTCAGGGATACGCAGTATTTT. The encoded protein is CASSVEARLVRDTQYF.